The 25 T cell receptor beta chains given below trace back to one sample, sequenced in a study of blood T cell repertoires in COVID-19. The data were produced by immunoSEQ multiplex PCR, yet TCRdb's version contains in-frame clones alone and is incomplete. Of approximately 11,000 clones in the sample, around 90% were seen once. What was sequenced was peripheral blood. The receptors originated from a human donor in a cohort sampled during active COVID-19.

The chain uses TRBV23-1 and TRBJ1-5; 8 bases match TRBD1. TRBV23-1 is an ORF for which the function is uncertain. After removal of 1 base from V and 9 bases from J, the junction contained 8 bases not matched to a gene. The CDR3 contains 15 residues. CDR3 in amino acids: CASSQLSRGLRPQHF. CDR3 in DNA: TGCGCCAGCAGTCAATTATCCAGGGGGCTGCGGCCCCAGCATTTT.

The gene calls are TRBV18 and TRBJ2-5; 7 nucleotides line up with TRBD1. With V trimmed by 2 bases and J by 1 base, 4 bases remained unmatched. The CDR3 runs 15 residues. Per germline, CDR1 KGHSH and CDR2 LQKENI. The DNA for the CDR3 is TGTGCCAGCTCACCAGCTCGACAGGGCCAAGAGACCCAGTACTTC. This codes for CASSPARQGQETQYF. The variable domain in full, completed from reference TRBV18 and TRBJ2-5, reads NAGVMQNPRHLVRRRGQEARLRCSPMKGHSHVYWYRQLPEEGLKFMVYLQKENIIDESGMPKERFSAEFPKEGPSILRIQQVVRGDSAAYFCASSPARQGQETQYFGPGTRLLVL.

CDR3 protein: CASSLGSGGSYNEQFF. Here the CDR3 DNA reads TGTGCCAGCAGCTTAGGCAGCGGGGGCTCCTACAATGAGCAGTTCTTC. The chain joins TRBV11-3 to TRBJ2-1, with 8 positions matching TRBD2. The CDR3 is 16 residues long. Trimming cost V 1 base and J 0 bases; bases outside gene matches: 2. In germline, CDR1 is SGHNT, CDR2 YENEEA.

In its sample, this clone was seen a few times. The CDR3 region is CASSIPGQLNEQFF. CDR3 coding DNA: TGTGCCAGCAGCATACCGGGACAGCTCAATGAGCAGTTCTTC. V gene TRBV11-2 combines with J gene TRBJ2-1; 7 bases are shared with TRBD1. Trimming cost V 5 bases and J 6 bases; bases outside gene matches: 7. This CDR3 contains 14 residues. Per germline, CDR1 SGHAT and CDR2 FQNNGV.

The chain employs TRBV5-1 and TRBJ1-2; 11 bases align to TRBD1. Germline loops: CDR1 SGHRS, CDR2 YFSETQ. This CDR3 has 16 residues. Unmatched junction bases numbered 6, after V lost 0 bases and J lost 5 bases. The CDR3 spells CASSLGTGGEGYGYTF. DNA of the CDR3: TGCGCCAGCAGCTTGGGGACAGGGGGCGAGGGTTATGGCTACACCTTC.

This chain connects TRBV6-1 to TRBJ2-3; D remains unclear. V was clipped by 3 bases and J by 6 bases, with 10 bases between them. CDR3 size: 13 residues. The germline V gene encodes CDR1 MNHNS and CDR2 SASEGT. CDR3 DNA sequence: TGTGCCAGCAGTGAGGGTAAGAGGGATACGCAGTATTTT. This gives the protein CASSEGKRDTQYF.

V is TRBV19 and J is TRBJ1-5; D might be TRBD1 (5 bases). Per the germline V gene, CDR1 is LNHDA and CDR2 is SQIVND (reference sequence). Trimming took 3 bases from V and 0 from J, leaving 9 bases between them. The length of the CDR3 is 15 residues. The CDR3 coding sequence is TGTGCCAGTAGTATGGCAGGGTCTAGCAATCAGCCCCAGCATTTT. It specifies CASSMAGSSNQPQHF.

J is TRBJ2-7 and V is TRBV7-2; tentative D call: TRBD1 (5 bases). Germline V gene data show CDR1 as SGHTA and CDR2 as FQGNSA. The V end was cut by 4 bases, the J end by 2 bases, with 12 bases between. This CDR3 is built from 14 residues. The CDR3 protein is CASSSPTGTYEQYF. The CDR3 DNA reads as TGTGCCAGCAGCTCCCCCACAGGTACCTACGAGCAGTACTTC.

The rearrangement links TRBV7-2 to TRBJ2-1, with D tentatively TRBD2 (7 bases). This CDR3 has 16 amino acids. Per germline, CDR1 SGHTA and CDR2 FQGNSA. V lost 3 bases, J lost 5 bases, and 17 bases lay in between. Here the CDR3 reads CASSLKAGAGDNEQFF. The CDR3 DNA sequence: TGTGCCAGCAGCTTGAAGGCGGGGGCCGGTGACAATGAGCAGTTCTTC. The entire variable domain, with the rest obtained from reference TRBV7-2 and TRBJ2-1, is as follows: GAGVSQSPSNKVTEKGKDVELRCDPISGHTALYWYRQSLGQGLEFLIYFQGNSAPDKSGLPSDRFSAERTGGSVSTLTIQRTQQEDSAVYLCASSLKAGAGDNEQFFGPGTRLTVL.

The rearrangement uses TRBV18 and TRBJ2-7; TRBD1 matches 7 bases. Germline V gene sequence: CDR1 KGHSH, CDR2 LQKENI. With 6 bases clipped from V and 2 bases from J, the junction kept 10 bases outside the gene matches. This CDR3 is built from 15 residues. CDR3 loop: CASSHEGQKTYEQYF. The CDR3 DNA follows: TGTGCCAGCTCCCACGAGGGACAGAAAACCTACGAGCAGTACTTC.

CDR3 in amino acids: CASSVEGGGSYNEQFF. The CDR3 nucleotides are TGTGCCAGCAGCGTAGAGGGCGGAGGCTCCTACAATGAGCAGTTCTTC. The gene calls are TRBV9 and TRBJ2-1; D perhaps matches TRBD2 (5 bases). The CDR3 runs to 16 residues. The germline V and J ends were trimmed by 0 bases and 0 bases, with 10 bases remaining between them. Germline assignment: CDR1 SGDLS and CDR2 YYNGEE.

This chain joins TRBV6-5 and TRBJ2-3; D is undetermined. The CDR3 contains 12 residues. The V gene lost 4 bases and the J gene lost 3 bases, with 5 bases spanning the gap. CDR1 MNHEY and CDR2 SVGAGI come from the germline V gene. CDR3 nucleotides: TGTGCCAGCAGTTCATTTACAGATACGCAGTATTTT. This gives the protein CASSSFTDTQYF.

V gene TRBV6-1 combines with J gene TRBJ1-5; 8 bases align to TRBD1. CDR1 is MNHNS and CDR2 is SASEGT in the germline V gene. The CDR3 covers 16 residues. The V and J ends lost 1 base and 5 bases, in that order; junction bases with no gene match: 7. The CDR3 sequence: CASSEGFGQGHQPQHF. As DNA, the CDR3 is TGTGCCAGCAGTGAAGGGTTCGGACAGGGCCATCAGCCCCAGCATTTT.

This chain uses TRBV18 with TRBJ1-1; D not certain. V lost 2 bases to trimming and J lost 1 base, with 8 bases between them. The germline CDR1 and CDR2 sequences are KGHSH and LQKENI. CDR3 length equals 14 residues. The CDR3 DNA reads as TGTGCCAGCTCACCAGACTCTGGGAACACTGAAGCTTTCTTT. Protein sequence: CASSPDSGNTEAFF.

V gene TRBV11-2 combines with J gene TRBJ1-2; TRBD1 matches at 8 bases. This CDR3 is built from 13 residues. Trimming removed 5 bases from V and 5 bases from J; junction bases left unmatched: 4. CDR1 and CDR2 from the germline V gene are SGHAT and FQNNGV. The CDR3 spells CASSPGQDYGYTF. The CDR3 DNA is TGTGCCAGCAGCCCGGGACAGGATTATGGCTACACCTTC.

CDR3 sequence: CAISELLRTGELFF. CDR3 bases: TGTGCCATCAGTGAACTTCTGAGGACCGGGGAGCTGTTTTTT. J is TRBJ2-2 and V is TRBV10-3; D not certain. V shed 3 bases and J shed 5 bases, with 10 bases lying between them. This CDR3 is 14 amino acids long. Per the germline V gene, CDR1 is ENHRY and CDR2 is SYGVKD.

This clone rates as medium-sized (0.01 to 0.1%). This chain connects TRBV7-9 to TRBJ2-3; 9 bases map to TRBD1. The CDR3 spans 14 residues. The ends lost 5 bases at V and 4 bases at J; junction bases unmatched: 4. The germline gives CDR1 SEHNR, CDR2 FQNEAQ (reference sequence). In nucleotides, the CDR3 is TGTGCCAGCAGCCCTGGGACAGGGTCAGATACGCAGTATTTT. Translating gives CASSPGTGSDTQYF.

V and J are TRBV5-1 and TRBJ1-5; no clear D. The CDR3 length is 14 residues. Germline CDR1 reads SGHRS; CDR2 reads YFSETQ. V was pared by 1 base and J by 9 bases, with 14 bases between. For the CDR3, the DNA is TGCGCCAGCAGCTTGTCGCCCGCCACCGGGCCCCAGCATTTT. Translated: CASSLSPATGPQHF.

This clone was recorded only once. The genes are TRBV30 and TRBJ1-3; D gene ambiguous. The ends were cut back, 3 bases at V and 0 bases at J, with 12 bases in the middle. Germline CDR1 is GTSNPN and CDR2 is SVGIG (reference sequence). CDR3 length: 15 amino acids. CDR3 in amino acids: CAWSASSFSGNTIYF. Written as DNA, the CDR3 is TGTGCCTGGAGCGCGTCGAGTTTCTCTGGAAACACCATATATTTT.

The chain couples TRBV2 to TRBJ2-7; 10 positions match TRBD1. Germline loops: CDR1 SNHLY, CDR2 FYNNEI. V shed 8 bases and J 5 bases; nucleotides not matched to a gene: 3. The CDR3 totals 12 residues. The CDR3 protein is CASLGQGNEQYF. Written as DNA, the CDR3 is TGTGCCAGCTTGGGACAGGGGAACGAGCAGTACTTC. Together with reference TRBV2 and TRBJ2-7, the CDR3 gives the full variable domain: EPEVTQTPSHQVTQMGQEVILRCVPISNHLYFYWYRQILGQKVEFLVSFYNNEISEKSEIFDDQFSVERPDGSNFTLKIRSTKLEDSAMYFCASLGQGNEQYFGPGTRLTVT.

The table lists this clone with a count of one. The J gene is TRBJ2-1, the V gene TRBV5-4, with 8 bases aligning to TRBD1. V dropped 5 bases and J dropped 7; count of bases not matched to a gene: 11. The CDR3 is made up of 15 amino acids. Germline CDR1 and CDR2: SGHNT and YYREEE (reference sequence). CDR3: CASSVPRGLGNEQFF. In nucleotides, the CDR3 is TGTGCCAGCAGTGTCCCCAGGGGGCTGGGAAATGAGCAGTTCTTC.

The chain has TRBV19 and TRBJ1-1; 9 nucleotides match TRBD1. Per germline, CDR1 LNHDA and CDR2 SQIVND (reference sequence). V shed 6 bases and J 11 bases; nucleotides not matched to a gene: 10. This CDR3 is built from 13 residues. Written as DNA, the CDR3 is TGTGCCAGTAGCCCACAGGGGGCGATGGGGGCTTTCTTT. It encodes CASSPQGAMGAFF.

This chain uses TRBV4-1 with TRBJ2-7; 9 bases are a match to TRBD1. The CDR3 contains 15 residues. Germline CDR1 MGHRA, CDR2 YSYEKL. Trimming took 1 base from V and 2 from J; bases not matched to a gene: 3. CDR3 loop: CASSQVWTGAYEQYF. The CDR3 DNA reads TGCGCCAGCAGCCAAGTTTGGACAGGGGCCTACGAGCAGTACTTC.

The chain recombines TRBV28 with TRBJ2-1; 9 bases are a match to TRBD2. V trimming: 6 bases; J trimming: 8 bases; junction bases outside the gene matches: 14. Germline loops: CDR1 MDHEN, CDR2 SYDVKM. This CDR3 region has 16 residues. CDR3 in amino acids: CASSISEPSGADEQFF. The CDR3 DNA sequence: TGTGCCAGCAGCATAAGTGAGCCTAGCGGGGCCGATGAGCAGTTCTTC.

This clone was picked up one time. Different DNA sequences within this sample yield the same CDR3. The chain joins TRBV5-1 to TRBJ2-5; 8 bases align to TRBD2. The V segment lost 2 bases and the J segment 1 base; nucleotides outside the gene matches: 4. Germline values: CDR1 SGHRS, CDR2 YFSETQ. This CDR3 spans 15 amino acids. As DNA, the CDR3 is TGCGCCAGCAGCTTAGAACGGGGGGGCCAAGAGACCCAGTACTTC. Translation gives CASSLERGGQETQYF.